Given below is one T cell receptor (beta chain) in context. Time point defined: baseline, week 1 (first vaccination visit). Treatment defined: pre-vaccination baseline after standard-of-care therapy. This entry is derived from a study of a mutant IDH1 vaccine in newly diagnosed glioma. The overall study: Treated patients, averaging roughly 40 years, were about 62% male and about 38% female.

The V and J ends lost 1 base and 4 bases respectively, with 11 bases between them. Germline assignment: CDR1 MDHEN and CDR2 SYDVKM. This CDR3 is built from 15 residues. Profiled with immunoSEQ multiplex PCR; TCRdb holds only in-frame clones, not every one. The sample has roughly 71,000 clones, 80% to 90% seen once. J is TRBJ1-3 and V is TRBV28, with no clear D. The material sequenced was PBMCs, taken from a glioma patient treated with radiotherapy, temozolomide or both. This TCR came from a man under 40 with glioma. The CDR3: CASSLSGQPGNTIYF. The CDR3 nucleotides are TGTGCCAGCAGTTTATCGGGTCAGCCAGGAAACACCATATATTTT.